This TCR beta chain derives from a study of tumor and adjacent non-tumor tissue in lung cancer. Three rounds of nested PCR, following a modified ARM-PCR protocol, produced the TCRbeta library. MiXCR was run by TCRdb on the multiplex PCR reads, yielding one entry per CDR3 protein. The table shows roughly 75,000 distinct CDR3 sequences, with 65% to 85% occurring only once. To note about this clonotype: Given a much more abundant clone one base away, this may be a read error.

This sample's RNA came from whole unsorted tissue. This non-tumor lung sample came from over 3 cm beyond the tumor edge. The CDR3 loop spans 15 amino acids. Germline V CDR1 and CDR2: MGHRA, YSYEKL. The origin of this receptor is a man aged 55 to 70 with non-small cell lung cancer. The sequencing sample was made of distant non-tumor lung tissue. The chain joins TRBV4-1 to TRBJ1-2; D not certain. The CDR3 nucleotides are TGCGCCAGCAGCCTCCTGAGGCGGGGAGGCGGTGGCTACTCCTTC. It translates to CASSLLRRGGGGYSF.